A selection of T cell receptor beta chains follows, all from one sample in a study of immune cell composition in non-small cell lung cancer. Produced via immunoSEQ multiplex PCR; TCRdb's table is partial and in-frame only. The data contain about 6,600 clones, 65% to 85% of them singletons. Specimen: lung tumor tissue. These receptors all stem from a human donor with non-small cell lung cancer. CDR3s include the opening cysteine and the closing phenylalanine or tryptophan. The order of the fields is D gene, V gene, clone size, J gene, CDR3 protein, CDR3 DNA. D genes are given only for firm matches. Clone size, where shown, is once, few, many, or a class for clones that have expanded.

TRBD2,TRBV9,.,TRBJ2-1,CASSVGPAGGSSYNEQFF,TGTGCCAGCAGCGTAGGTCCAGCGGGGGGCTCCTCCTACAATGAGCAGTTCTTC
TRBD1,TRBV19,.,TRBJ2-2,CASSMGQGAGTGELFF,TGTGCCAGTAGTATGGGACAGGGGGCGGGCACCGGGGAGCTGTTTTTT
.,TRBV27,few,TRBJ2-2,CASSSAGQNTGELFF,TGTGCCAGCAGTTCAGCGGGACAGAACACCGGGGAGCTGTTTTTT
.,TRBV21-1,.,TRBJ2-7,CASSKDRQGIYEQYF,TGTGCCAGCAGCAAAGACCGCCAGGGGATATACGAGCAGTACTTC
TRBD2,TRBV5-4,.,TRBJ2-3,CASSLAKTSGSADTQYF,TGTGCCAGCAGCTTGGCCAAGACTAGCGGGAGCGCAGATACGCAGTATTTT
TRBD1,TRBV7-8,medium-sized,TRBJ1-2,CASSLTGTGGEFHHGYTF,TGTGCCAGCAGCTTGACCGGGACAGGGGGCGAGTTTCACCATGGCTACACCTTC
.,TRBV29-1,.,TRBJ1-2,CSASPGTNYGYTF,TGCAGCGCCTCCCCGGGAACTAACTATGGCTACACCTTC
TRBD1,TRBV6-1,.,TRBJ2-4,CASDQVRQGGNIQYF,TGTGCCAGCGATCAGGTCCGACAGGGTGGTAACATTCAGTACTTC
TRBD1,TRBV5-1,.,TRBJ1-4,CASSFGQGTFSNEKLFF,TGCGCCAGCAGTTTCGGACAGGGCACATTCTCTAATGAAAAACTGTTTTTT
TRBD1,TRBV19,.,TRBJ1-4,CASSIAGTGIGKLFF,TGTGCCAGTAGTATTGCCGGGACAGGGATTGGAAAACTGTTTTTT
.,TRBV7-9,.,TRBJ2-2,CASRLTSGTGELFF,TGTGCCAGCAGGCTCACGAGTGGCACCGGGGAGCTGTTTTTT
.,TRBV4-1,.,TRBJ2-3,CASSQGGRDTQYF,TGCGCCAGCAGCCAAGGGGGCCGAGATACGCAGTATTTT
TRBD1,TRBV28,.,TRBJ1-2,CASRRGRENGYTF,TGTGCCAGCAGGAGGGGGCGAGAGAATGGCTACACCTTC
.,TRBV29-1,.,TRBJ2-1,CSVGEGGQFF,TGCAGCGTTGGTGAAGGGGGGCAGTTCTTC
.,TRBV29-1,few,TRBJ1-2,CSGSGGTDYGYTF,TGCAGCGGAAGCGGGGGCACGGACTATGGCTACACCTTC
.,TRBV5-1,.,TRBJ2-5,CASALGGSVKETQYF,TGCGCCAGCGCCCTGGGGGGATCCGTAAAAGAGACCCAGTACTTC
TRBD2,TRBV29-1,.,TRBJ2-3,CSVEIAGGPDTQYF,TGCAGCGTTGAAATAGCGGGGGGCCCAGATACGCAGTATTTT
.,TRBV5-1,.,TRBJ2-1,CASSLAGVSYNEQFF,TGCGCCAGCAGCTTGGCAGGGGTATCCTACAATGAGCAGTTCTTC
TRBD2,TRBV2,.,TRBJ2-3,CASSPSGEGDTQYF,TGTGCCAGCAGTCCAAGCGGGGAGGGAGATACGCAGTATTTT
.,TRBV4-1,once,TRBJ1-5,CASSQSSSGYQPQHF,TGCGCCAGCAGCCAAAGTAGCAGCGGGTATCAGCCCCAGCATTTT
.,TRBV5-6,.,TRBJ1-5,CASSLAGQLAPQHF,TGTGCCAGCAGCCTGGCAGGTCAACTGGCGCCCCAGCATTTT
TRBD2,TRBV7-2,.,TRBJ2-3,CASSSPAGGLQYF,TGTGCCAGCAGCTCTCCGGCGGGGGGGCTGCAGTATTTT
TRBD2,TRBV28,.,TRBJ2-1,CASSPASGHYSYNEQFF,TGTGCCAGCAGCCCTGCTAGCGGCCATTACTCCTACAATGAGCAGTTCTTC
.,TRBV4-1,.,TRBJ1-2,CASSQDRNSPNYGYTF,TGCGCCAGCAGCCAAGATAGGAACAGTCCCAACTATGGCTACACCTTC
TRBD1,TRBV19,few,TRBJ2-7,CASSDRVISGEQYF,TGTGCCAGTAGTGACAGGGTGATATCGGGTGAGCAGTACTTC
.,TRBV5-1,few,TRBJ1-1,CASSLFAGELNTEAFF,TGCGCCAGCAGCTTGTTTGCGGGGGAGTTGAACACTGAAGCTTTCTTT
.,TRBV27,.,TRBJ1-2,CASSLLPDNYGYTF,TGTGCCAGCAGTTTATTGCCAGATAACTATGGCTACACCTTC
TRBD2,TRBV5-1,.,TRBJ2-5,CASSLEGLAPNQETQYF,TGCGCCAGCAGCTTGGAGGGACTAGCGCCTAACCAAGAGACCCAGTACTTC
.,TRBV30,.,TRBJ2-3,CAWRASSSTDTQYF,TGTGCCTGGAGGGCATCCTCTAGCACAGATACGCAGTATTTT
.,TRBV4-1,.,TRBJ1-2,CASSQDGQTTYGYTF,TGCGCCAGCAGCCAAGATGGACAGACAACCTATGGCTACACCTTC
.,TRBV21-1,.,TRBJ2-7,CASSTKGGQGFYEQYF,TGTGCCAGCAGCACAAAAGGGGGACAGGGTTTCTACGAGCAGTACTTC
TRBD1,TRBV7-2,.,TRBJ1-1,CASGWDTGAEAFF,TGTGCCAGCGGGTGGGATACAGGGGCTGAAGCTTTCTTT
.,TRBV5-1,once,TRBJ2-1,CASSLTGGGYNEQFF,TGCGCCAGCAGCTTGACAGGGGGGGGGTACAATGAGCAGTTCTTC
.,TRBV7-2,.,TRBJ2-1,CASSLTGALNEQFF,TGTGCCAGCAGCTTAACTGGGGCCCTGAATGAGCAGTTCTTC
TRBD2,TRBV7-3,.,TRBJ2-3,CASSSRGSGGLTDTQYF,TGTGCCAGCAGCAGTAGAGGTAGCGGGGGCCTCACAGATACGCAGTATTTT
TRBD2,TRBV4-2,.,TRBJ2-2,CASSQDGGVNTGELFF,TGTGCCAGCAGCCAAGACGGGGGGGTGAACACCGGGGAGCTGTTTTTT
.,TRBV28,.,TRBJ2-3,CATLEVQGTDTQYF,TGTGCCACCCTCGAAGTCCAGGGCACAGATACGCAGTATTTT
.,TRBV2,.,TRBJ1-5,CASSDVGFGGQPQHF,TGTGCCAGCAGTGACGTAGGGTTCGGAGGACAGCCCCAGCATTTT
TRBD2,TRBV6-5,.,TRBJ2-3,CASSSSGGADTDTQYF,TGTGCCAGCAGTTCTAGCGGGGGGGCCGATACAGATACGCAGTATTTT
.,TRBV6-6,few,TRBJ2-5,CASSDLGGKETQYF,TGTGCCAGCAGCGACTTGGGGGGTAAAGAGACCCAGTACTTC
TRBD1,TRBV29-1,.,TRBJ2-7,CSGGTGPYEQYF,TGCAGCGGGGGGACAGGGCCCTACGAGCAGTACTTC
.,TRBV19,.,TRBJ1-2,CASSQGRVGYGYTF,TGTGCCAGTAGTCAAGGGCGGGTGGGCTATGGCTACACCTTC
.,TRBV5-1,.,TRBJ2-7,CASSLVDYTYEQYF,TGCGCCAGCAGCTTGGTGGACTACACCTACGAGCAGTACTTC
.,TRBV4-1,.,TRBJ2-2,CASSQGDSGELFF,TGCGCCAGCAGCCAAGGGGACTCCGGGGAGCTGTTTTTT
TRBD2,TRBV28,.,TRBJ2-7,CASSLLKGGSGRGGSSYEQYF,TGTGCCAGCAGTTTGCTTAAGGGGGGTAGCGGGAGAGGGGGGAGCTCCTACGAGCAGTACTTC
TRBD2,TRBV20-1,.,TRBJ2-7,CSARDGRGQYF,TGCAGTGCTAGAGACGGGAGGGGGCAGTACTTC
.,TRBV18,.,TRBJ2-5,CASSPPARAETQYF,TGTGCCAGCTCACCACCGGCCAGGGCTGAGACCCAGTACTTC
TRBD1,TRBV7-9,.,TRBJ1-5,CASSQGQGNNQPQHF,TGTGCCAGCAGCCAGGGACAGGGGAACAATCAGCCCCAGCATTTT
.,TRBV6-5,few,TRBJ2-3,CASSYSNTVTDTQYF,TGTGCCAGCAGTTACTCAAATACGGTGACAGATACGCAGTATTTT
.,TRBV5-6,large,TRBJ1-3,CASSLAGGSGNTIYF,TGTGCCAGCAGCTTGGCCGGGGGCTCTGGAAACACCATATATTTT
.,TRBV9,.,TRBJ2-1,CASSVAGGFSYNEQFF,TGTGCCAGCAGCGTAGCTGGCGGGTTCTCCTACAATGAGCAGTTCTTC
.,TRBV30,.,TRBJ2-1,CAWSESWRLAEQFF,TGTGCCTGGAGTGAGTCCTGGAGACTGGCTGAGCAGTTCTTC
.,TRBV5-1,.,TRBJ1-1,CASSPTDSEAFF,TGCGCCAGCAGCCCTACAGATAGTGAAGCTTTCTTT